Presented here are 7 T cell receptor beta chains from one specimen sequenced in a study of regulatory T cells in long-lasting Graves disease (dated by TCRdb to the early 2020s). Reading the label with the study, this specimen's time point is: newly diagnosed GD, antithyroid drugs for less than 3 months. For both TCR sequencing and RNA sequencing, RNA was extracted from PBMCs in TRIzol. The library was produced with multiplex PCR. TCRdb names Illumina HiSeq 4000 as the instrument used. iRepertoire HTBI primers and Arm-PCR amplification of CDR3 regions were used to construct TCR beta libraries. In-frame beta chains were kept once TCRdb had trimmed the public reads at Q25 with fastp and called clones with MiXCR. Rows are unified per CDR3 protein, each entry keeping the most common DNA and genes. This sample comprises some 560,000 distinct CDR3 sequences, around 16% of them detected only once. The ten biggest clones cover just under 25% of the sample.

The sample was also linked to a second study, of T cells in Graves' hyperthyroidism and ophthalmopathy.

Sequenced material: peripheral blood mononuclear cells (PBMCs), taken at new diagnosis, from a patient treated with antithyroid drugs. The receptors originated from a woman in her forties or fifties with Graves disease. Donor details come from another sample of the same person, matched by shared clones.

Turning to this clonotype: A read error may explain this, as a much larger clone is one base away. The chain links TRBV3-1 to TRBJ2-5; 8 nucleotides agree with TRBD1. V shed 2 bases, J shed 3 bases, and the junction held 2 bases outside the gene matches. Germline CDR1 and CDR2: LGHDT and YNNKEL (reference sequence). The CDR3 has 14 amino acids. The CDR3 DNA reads TGTGCCAGCAGCCAAAACAGGGGGGAAGAGACCCAGTACTTC. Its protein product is CASSQNRGEETQYF.

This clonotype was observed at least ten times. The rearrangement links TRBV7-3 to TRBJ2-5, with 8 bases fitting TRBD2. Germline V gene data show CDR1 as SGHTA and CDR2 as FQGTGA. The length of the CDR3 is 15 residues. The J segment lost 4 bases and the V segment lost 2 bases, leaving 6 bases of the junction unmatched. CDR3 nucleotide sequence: TGTGCCAGCAGCTTATACAGCGGGGGTGCAGAGACCCAGTACTTC. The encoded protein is CASSLYSGGAETQYF. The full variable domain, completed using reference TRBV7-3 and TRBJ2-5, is GAGVSQTPSNKVTEKGKYVELRCDPISGHTALYWYRQSLGQGPEFLIYFQGTGAADDSGLPNDRFFAVRPEGSVSTLKIQRTERGDSAVYLCASSLYSGGAETQYFGPGTRLLVL.

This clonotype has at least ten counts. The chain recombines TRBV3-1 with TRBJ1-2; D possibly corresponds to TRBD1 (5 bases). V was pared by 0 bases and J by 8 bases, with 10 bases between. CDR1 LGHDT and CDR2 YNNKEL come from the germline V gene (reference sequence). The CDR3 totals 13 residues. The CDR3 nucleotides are TGTGCCAGCAGCCAAGATCGAGGGGAAGGCTACACCTTC. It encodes CASSQDRGEGYTF.

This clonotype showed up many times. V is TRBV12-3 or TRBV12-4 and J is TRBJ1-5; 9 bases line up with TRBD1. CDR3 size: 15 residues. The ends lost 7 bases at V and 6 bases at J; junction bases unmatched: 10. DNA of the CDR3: TGTGCCAGCAAGCCGGGACAGGGAAGTGGTCAGCCCCAGCATTTT. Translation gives CASKPGQGSGQPQHF.

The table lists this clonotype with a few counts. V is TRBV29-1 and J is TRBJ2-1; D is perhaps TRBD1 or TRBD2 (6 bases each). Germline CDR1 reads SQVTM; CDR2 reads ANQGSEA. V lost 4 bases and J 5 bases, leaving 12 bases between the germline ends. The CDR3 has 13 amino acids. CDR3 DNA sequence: TGCAGCGTTGCGTGGGGGGCCCACAATGAGCAGTTCTTC. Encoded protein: CSVAWGAHNEQFF.

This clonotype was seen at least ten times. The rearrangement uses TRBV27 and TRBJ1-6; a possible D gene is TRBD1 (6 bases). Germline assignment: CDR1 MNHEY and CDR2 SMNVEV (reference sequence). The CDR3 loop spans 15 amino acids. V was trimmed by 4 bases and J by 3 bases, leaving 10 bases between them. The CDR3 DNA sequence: TGTGCCAGCAGTTCCCAGGGGATCTATAATTCACCCCTCCACTTT. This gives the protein CASSSQGIYNSPLHF.

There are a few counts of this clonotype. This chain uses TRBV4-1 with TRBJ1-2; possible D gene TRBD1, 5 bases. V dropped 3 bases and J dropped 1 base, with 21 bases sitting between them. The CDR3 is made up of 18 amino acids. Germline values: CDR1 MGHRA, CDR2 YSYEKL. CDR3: CASSQVLGLPDLNYGYTF. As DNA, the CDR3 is TGCGCCAGCAGCCAGGTCCTGGGACTCCCTGACCTTAACTATGGCTACACCTTC.